One sample yielded the 14 T cell receptor beta chains listed below, sequenced in a study of cytomegalovirus exposure and HLA in healthy donors. Only in-frame clones appear in the TCRdb table, and some are missing; sequencing was by immunoSEQ multiplex PCR. Of more than 140,000 clones listed, approximately 91% are singletons. What was sequenced was PBMCs. These receptors originate from a woman in her late teens or twenties in good health and CMV-seropositive.

CDR3 DNA sequence: TGCGCCAGCAGCTTGGAAGGGCGGAGGGCTAGCGTAGTTTTCTTC. As protein: CASSLEGRRASVVFF. This chain connects TRBV5-1 to TRBJ2-1, with D possibly matching TRBD2 (6 bases). The CDR3 sequence is 15 residues long. In germline, CDR1 is SGHRS, CDR2 YFSETQ. Trimming took off 0 bases at V and 16 bases at J, with 23 bases between the two ends.

The chain employs TRBV7-3 and TRBJ2-7; D not certain. Trimming stripped 7 bases from V and 0 bases from J, with 16 bases between. Germline V gene lookup returns CDR1 SGHTA and CDR2 FQGTGA. This CDR3 has 15 residues. CDR3: CASTPARRPSYEQYF. As DNA, the CDR3 is TGTGCCAGCACCCCAGCGAGACGGCCCTCCTACGAGCAGTACTTC.

This clone was picked up one time. Lacking the conserved final phenylalanine or tryptophan, this CDR3 likely reflects a read error. This chain connects TRBV30 to TRBJ1-2; 10 bases map to TRBD1. CDR1 is GTSNPN, CDR2 SVGIG, per germline (reference sequence). The CDR3 has 11 amino acids. V trimming: 5 bases; J trimming: 8 bases; junction bases outside the gene matches: 2. CDR3 sequence reads: CAWDRGPGYTL. CDR3 sequence (DNA): TGTGCCTGGGACAGGGGGCCCGGCTACACCCTC.

The table lists this clone with a count of one. At one of its ends the junction is not consistent with the germline gene, which may arise from a read error. The genes are TRBV7-7 and TRBJ2-2; 8 positions agree with TRBD2. The CDR3 is made up of 16 amino acids. Looked up from germline, CDR1 is SSHAT and CDR2 is FNYEAQ (reference sequence). The CDR3, as DNA: TGTGCTAGCAGTTCCAATACGGGAGGGGTAGCCGGGGAGCTGTTTTTT. It encodes CASSSNTGGVAGELFF.

This clone has a handful of counts. The gene calls are TRBV27 and TRBJ2-2; 11 nucleotides match TRBD1. The junction had 6 bases not matched to a gene; V was cut back by 5 bases and J by 4 bases. Germline CDR1 is MNHEY and CDR2 is SMNVEV (reference sequence). The CDR3 loop spans 16 amino acids. The CDR3 DNA reads as TGTGCCAGCAGTACCTGGACAGGGGGCGGCACCGGGGAGCTGTTTTTT. Encoded protein: CASSTWTGGGTGELFF.

This chain joins TRBV28 and TRBJ2-7, with D possibly TRBD1 on 6 matching bases. The germline CDR1 and CDR2 sequences are MDHEN and SYDVKM. The germline V and J ends were trimmed by 7 bases and 0 bases, with 10 bases remaining between them. The CDR3 is 13 residues long. CDR3 loop: CASTVQGSYEQYF. In DNA form, the CDR3 reads TGTGCCAGCACAGTACAGGGCTCCTACGAGCAGTACTTC.

The chain has TRBV9 and TRBJ2-3, with TRBD2 identical over 8 bases. Germline CDR1 is SGDLS and CDR2 is YYNGEE. The CDR3 runs 17 residues. V shed 4 bases, J shed 2 bases, and the junction held 12 bases outside the gene matches. CDR3 in DNA: TGTGCCAGCAGCCCCCTCGGGGGTAGCGGGGTCACAGATACGCAGTATTTT. Protein: CASSPLGGSGVTDTQYF.

This chain links TRBV6-5 with TRBJ2-2; TRBD1 agrees at 8 bases. This CDR3 has 14 residues. V lost 6 bases, J lost 4 bases, and 4 bases stayed unmatched. Looked up from germline, CDR1 is MNHEY and CDR2 is SVGAGI. CDR3 protein: CASRDRVVTGELFF. The CDR3 DNA reads as TGTGCCAGCAGGGACAGGGTCGTCACCGGGGAGCTGTTTTTT.

The CDR3 loop is CASSSTINTEAFF. In DNA form, the CDR3 reads TGTGCCAGCAGCTCGACAATCAACACTGAAGCTTTCTTT. This chain joins TRBV7-3 and TRBJ1-1; no clear D gene. V dropped 4 bases and J dropped 2 bases, with 8 bases sitting between them. CDR1 SGHTA and CDR2 FQGTGA come from the germline V gene. The CDR3 sequence is 13 residues long.

The genes are TRBV5-1 and TRBJ2-7, with TRBD2 matching over 9 bases. V trimming: 0 bases; J trimming: 5 bases; junction bases outside the gene matches: 6. The CDR3 sequence is 15 residues long. CDR1 and CDR2 (germline): SGHRS, YFSETQ. The CDR3 nucleotides read TGCGCCAGCAGCTTGGCCGCGGGAGGGCTCAACGAGCAGTACTTC. The encoded protein is CASSLAAGGLNEQYF.

V and J are TRBV7-8 and TRBJ2-3; the D gene is possibly TRBD2 (5 bases). Per germline, CDR1 SGHVS and CDR2 FQNEAQ. The CDR3 contains 16 residues. Trimming removed 3 bases from V and 1 base from J, with 14 bases in between. The CDR3 DNA reads TGTGCCAGCAGCTTGAGGGCAAGCGGACGCACAGATACGCAGTATTTT. Translation gives CASSLRASGRTDTQYF. The variable domain in full, completed from reference TRBV7-8 and TRBJ2-3, reads GAGVSQSPRYKVAKRGQDVALRCDPISGHVSLFWYQQALGQGPEFLTYFQNEAQLDKSGLPSDRFFAERPEGSVSTLKIQRTQQEDSAVYLCASSLRASGRTDTQYFGPGTRLTVL.

This clone was detected only once. The rearrangement joins TRBV5-4 to TRBJ1-2; 8 nucleotides agree with TRBD1. This CDR3 is built from 15 residues. Germline V gene lookup returns CDR1 SGHNT and CDR2 YYREEE (reference sequence). V lost 0 bases to trimming and J lost 7 bases; unmatched junction nucleotides: 8. DNA for the CDR3: TGTGCCAGCAGCTTGGCCTTAACAGGGGGTCTTGGCTACACCTTC. Its protein product is CASSLALTGGLGYTF.

The gene calls are TRBV28 and TRBJ1-5, with unresolved D. The ends were cut back, 6 bases at V and 9 bases at J, with 9 bases in the middle. This CDR3 is 11 amino acids long. Germline-derived CDR1 and CDR2 are MDHEN and SYDVKM. The CDR3 reads CASSLSGPQHF. Here the CDR3 DNA reads TGTGCCAGCAGCCTCTCGGGGCCCCAGCATTTT.

The genes are TRBV4-3 and TRBJ2-7; 8 nucleotides agree with TRBD2. Germline V CDR1 and CDR2: LGHNA, YSLEER. V lost 3 bases and J lost 1; bases outside the gene matches: 8. The CDR3 sequence is 16 residues long. DNA of the CDR3: TGCGCCAGCAGCCAGGGGGGACTAGACGGTTCCTACGAGCAGTACTTC. Its protein product is CASSQGGLDGSYEQYF.